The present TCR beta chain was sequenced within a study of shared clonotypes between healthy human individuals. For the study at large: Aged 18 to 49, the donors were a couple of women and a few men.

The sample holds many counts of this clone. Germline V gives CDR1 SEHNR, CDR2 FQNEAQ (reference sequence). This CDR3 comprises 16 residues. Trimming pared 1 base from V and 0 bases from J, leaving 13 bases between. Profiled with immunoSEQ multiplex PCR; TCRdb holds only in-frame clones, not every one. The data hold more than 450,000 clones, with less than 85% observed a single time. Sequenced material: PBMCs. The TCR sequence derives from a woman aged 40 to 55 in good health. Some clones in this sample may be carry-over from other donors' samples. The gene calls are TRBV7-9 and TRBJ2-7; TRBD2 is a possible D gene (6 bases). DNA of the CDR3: TGTGCCAGCAGCTTAGATTATAGCGGAAGCTCCTACGAGCAGTACTTC. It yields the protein CASSLDYSGSSYEQYF.